This T cell receptor beta chain emerged from a study of T cells in Graves' hyperthyroidism and ophthalmopathy. Across the whole study: The authors collected peripheral blood at initial diagnosis, before any treatment.

TCR beta CDR3 regions were amplified from RNA. HTBI primers were employed in a first-round RT-PCR of the TCR CDR3. MiXCR, run by TCRdb on the multiplex PCR reads, gives a single entry per CDR3 protein. The profile covers fewer than 900,000 distinct CDR3 sequences, with around 20% appearing a single time and 15% to 20% taken by the ten largest. With 2 bases removed from V and 5 bases from J, the gap between germline ends came to 22 bases. Per the germline V gene, CDR1 is GTSNPN and CDR2 is SVGIG (reference sequence). The CDR3 consists of 17 residues. General study findings and limits: Blood held most thyroid clonotypes expanded above 0.001 frequency.

This clonotype has at least ten counts. Its antigen is not known. Patients were excluded for uncontrolled infection, other autoimmune disease, pregnancy or lactation. The authors obtained PBMCs from 9 to 10 ml of fresh peripheral blood. The source material was blood. The TCR comes from a woman between 50 and 59 years old with Graves' hyperthyroidism that later progressed to Graves' ophthalmopathy. The chain couples TRBV30 to TRBJ1-5, with D uncertain. The CDR3 protein is CAWSPPPPGIRDQPQHF. CDR3 in DNA: TGTGCCTGGAGTCCGCCCCCTCCGGGGATTCGGGATCAGCCCCAGCATTTT.